This is a list of T cell receptor beta chains from one sample in a study of T-cell reconstitution after alpha-beta-depleted transplantation in children. One entry per CDR3 protein results from TCRdb running MiXCR on the PCR reads. This sample yields about 300,000 distinct CDR3 sequences, of which roughly a tenth are seen a single time; 7% to 9.5% belongs to the top ten. The material sequenced was PBMCs, taken before TCRalphabeta/CD19-depleted stem cell transplant. These receptors originate from a boy under two years old with acute myeloid leukemia, due to receive a stem cell transplant. The CDR3 runs from the conserved cysteine through the conserved F or W. Fields, in order: D gene, CDR3 length, J gene, V gene, clone size, CDR3 DNA, CDR3 protein. D genes are given only for firm matches. Clone size is not always given. Where it is, it says once, few, many or a class for expanded clones.

d_gene: TRBD2; len: 21; j_gene: TRBJ2-3; v_gene: TRBV7-2; abundance: many; CDR3nt: TGTGCCAGCAGCTTAGCGCCCTCCCCAGGACTAGCGGGGGGGCCATGGGATACGCAGTATTTT; CDR3aa: CASSLAPSPGLAGGPWDTQYF
d_gene: .; len: 14; j_gene: TRBJ2-5; v_gene: TRBV9; abundance: many; CDR3nt: TGTGCCAGCAGCGCCGGGGGAATCGTGCAGACCCAGTACTTC; CDR3aa: CASSAGGIVQTQYF
d_gene: TRBD2; len: 13; j_gene: TRBJ2-3; v_gene: TRBV29-1; abundance: many; CDR3nt: TGCAGCGTTGTAGCGGGATGGACAGATACGCAGTATTTT; CDR3aa: CSVVAGWTDTQYF
d_gene: .; len: 14; j_gene: TRBJ2-5; v_gene: TRBV6-5; abundance: many; CDR3nt: TGTGCCAGCAGTTATACCGGGGGCCAAGAGACCCAGTACTTC; CDR3aa: CASSYTGGQETQYF
d_gene: TRBD1; len: 16; j_gene: TRBJ2-1; v_gene: TRBV2; abundance: many; CDR3nt: TGTGCCAGCAGTGGCCACTGGGGACAGGCAAACAATGAGCAGTTCTTC; CDR3aa: CASSGHWGQANNEQFF
d_gene: .; len: 12; j_gene: TRBJ1-3; v_gene: TRBV20-1; abundance: many; CDR3nt: TGCAGTGCCCAGGGTGCTATAAACACCATATATTTT; CDR3aa: CSAQGAINTIYF
d_gene: .; len: 11; j_gene: TRBJ2-5; v_gene: TRBV29-1; abundance: many; CDR3nt: TGCAGCGTTGAGGTTTCGGAGACCCAGTACTTC; CDR3aa: CSVEVSETQYF
d_gene: TRBD1; len: 14; j_gene: TRBJ1-4; v_gene: TRBV9; abundance: many; CDR3nt: TGTGCCAGCAGCCCCGGACAGGGTTATGAAAAACTGTTTTTT; CDR3aa: CASSPGQGYEKLFF
d_gene: .; len: 12; j_gene: TRBJ2-2; v_gene: TRBV7-9; abundance: many; CDR3nt: TGTGCCAGCAGCTTAGAAGTCGGGGAGCTGTTTTTT; CDR3aa: CASSLEVGELFF
d_gene: TRBD1; len: 16; j_gene: TRBJ1-2; v_gene: TRBV7-3; abundance: .; CDR3nt: TGTGCCAGCAGCTTAACAGGACCGGGACAGGGAGATGGCTACACCTTC; CDR3aa: CASSLTGPGQGDGYTF
d_gene: .; len: 16; j_gene: TRBJ2-3; v_gene: TRBV12-3/TRBV12-4; abundance: many; CDR3nt: TGTGCCAGCAGTCCACGAGGGGACAAACACACGGATACGCAGTATTTT; CDR3aa: CASSPRGDKHTDTQYF
d_gene: .; len: 13; j_gene: TRBJ1-1; v_gene: TRBV29-1; abundance: many; CDR3nt: TGCAGCGTTGACCGGTCAGGGAACACTGAAGCTTTCTTT; CDR3aa: CSVDRSGNTEAFF
d_gene: .; len: 16; j_gene: TRBJ2-2; v_gene: TRBV5-1; abundance: many; CDR3nt: TGCGCCAGCAGCTCCGGACGGGTCCAGAACACCGGGGAGCTGTTTTTT; CDR3aa: CASSSGRVQNTGELFF
d_gene: .; len: 16; j_gene: TRBJ1-2; v_gene: TRBV10-3; abundance: many; CDR3nt: TGTGCCATCAGTGAGCTATACCAGACAGCCTCCTATGGCTACACCTTC; CDR3aa: CAISELYQTASYGYTF
d_gene: .; len: 13; j_gene: TRBJ2-7; v_gene: TRBV12-3/TRBV12-4; abundance: many; CDR3nt: TGTGCCAGCAGTTTTCCCTTTAGCCACGAGCAGTACTTC; CDR3aa: CASSFPFSHEQYF
d_gene: .; len: 16; j_gene: TRBJ1-1; v_gene: TRBV4-3; abundance: many; CDR3nt: TGCGCCAGCAGCCAAATCCCGGAGCCTGGCCTCACTGAAGCTTTCTTT; CDR3aa: CASSQIPEPGLTEAFF
d_gene: .; len: 14; j_gene: TRBJ1-1; v_gene: TRBV9; abundance: many; CDR3nt: TGTGCCAGCAGCAAGGGGGGGATTGACACTGAAGCTTTCTTT; CDR3aa: CASSKGGIDTEAFF
d_gene: TRBD2; len: 13; j_gene: TRBJ2-7; v_gene: TRBV3-1; abundance: .; CDR3nt: TGTGCCAGCACACGGGGGGTTACCTACGAGCAGTACTTC; CDR3aa: CASTRGVTYEQYF
d_gene: .; len: 15; j_gene: TRBJ2-3; v_gene: TRBV28; abundance: many; CDR3nt: TGTGCCAGCAGTACTAGGGACTGGAGCACAGATACGCAGTATTTT; CDR3aa: CASSTRDWSTDTQYF
d_gene: .; len: 15; j_gene: TRBJ2-7; v_gene: TRBV7-9; abundance: many; CDR3nt: TGTGCCAGCAGCTTAGTTACGCGGGGGCCGTACGAGCAGTACTTC; CDR3aa: CASSLVTRGPYEQYF
d_gene: .; len: 14; j_gene: TRBJ2-5; v_gene: TRBV12-3/TRBV12-4; abundance: .; CDR3nt: TGTGCCAGCAGTTGGGGCAGGGAGGAAGAGACCCAGTACTTC; CDR3aa: CASSWGREEETQYF
d_gene: TRBD1; len: 15; j_gene: TRBJ2-5; v_gene: TRBV20-1; abundance: many; CDR3nt: TGCAGTGCTGAGACGGCGGGACAGGGGAAAGAGACCCAGTACTTC; CDR3aa: CSAETAGQGKETQYF
d_gene: .; len: 11; j_gene: TRBJ1-2; v_gene: TRBV12-3/TRBV12-4; abundance: many; CDR3nt: TGTGCCAGCAGGACCGACTATGGCTACACCTTC; CDR3aa: CASRTDYGYTF
d_gene: TRBD2; len: 18; j_gene: TRBJ2-3; v_gene: TRBV5-5; abundance: many; CDR3nt: TGTGCCAGCAGCGGACTAGCGGGAGTGGGAAGGGGCACAGATACGCAGTATTTT; CDR3aa: CASSGLAGVGRGTDTQYF
d_gene: TRBD2; len: 15; j_gene: TRBJ2-7; v_gene: TRBV5-1; abundance: many; CDR3nt: TGCGCCAGCAGCGTGGGACTAGCGAGGAGCTACGAGCAGTACTTC; CDR3aa: CASSVGLARSYEQYF
d_gene: TRBD1; len: 16; j_gene: TRBJ2-7; v_gene: TRBV7-6; abundance: .; CDR3nt: TGTGCCAGCAGCAAGAACCCCGGGACAGGAGGCTACGAGCAGTACTTC; CDR3aa: CASSKNPGTGGYEQYF
d_gene: TRBD2; len: 14; j_gene: TRBJ2-3; v_gene: TRBV27; abundance: many; CDR3nt: TGTGCCAGCATTCAAATCGGGGGGTCAGATACGCAGTATTTT; CDR3aa: CASIQIGGSDTQYF
d_gene: .; len: 14; j_gene: TRBJ2-5; v_gene: TRBV7-9; abundance: many; CDR3nt: TGTGCCAGCAGCTTATCGACGGTACTGGGGACCCAGTACTTC; CDR3aa: CASSLSTVLGTQYF
d_gene: TRBD1; len: 15; j_gene: TRBJ2-1; v_gene: TRBV12-3/TRBV12-4; abundance: many; CDR3nt: TGTGCCAGCAGTCGACAGGGCCAAGTCAAGGATGAGCAGTTCTTC; CDR3aa: CASSRQGQVKDEQFF
d_gene: .; len: 15; j_gene: TRBJ1-6; v_gene: TRBV28; abundance: few; CDR3nt: TGTGCCAGCAGTTTCTTAGGGGAAAGGAATTCACCCCTCCACTTT; CDR3aa: CASSFLGERNSPLHF
d_gene: TRBD2; len: 17; j_gene: TRBJ2-1; v_gene: TRBV30; abundance: .; CDR3nt: TGTGCCTGGAGTGATAGACTAGCGGGGGGGCAGGGCAATGAGCAGTTCTTC; CDR3aa: CAWSDRLAGGQGNEQFF
d_gene: TRBD1; len: 16; j_gene: TRBJ2-5; v_gene: TRBV5-1; abundance: many; CDR3nt: TGCGCCAGCAGCCGACGTTACAGGGGGTTACAAGAGACCCAGTACTTC; CDR3aa: CASSRRYRGLQETQYF
d_gene: .; len: 14; j_gene: TRBJ1-1; v_gene: TRBV5-1; abundance: many; CDR3nt: TGCGCCAGCAGCTTGCCGCAGGAAAGCACTGAAGCTTTCTTT; CDR3aa: CASSLPQESTEAFF
d_gene: .; len: 14; j_gene: TRBJ2-5; v_gene: TRBV11-2; abundance: .; CDR3nt: TGTGCCAGCAGCTTGTCCCGGGTCCAAGAGACCCAGTACTTC; CDR3aa: CASSLSRVQETQYF
d_gene: TRBD2; len: 15; j_gene: TRBJ2-7; v_gene: TRBV20-1; abundance: many; CDR3nt: TGCAGTGCTTTCCCCCTAGGCGGGAGGGCCTACGAGCAGTACTTC; CDR3aa: CSAFPLGGRAYEQYF
d_gene: TRBD2; len: 17; j_gene: TRBJ2-1; v_gene: TRBV4-1; abundance: .; CDR3nt: TGCGCCAGCAGCCAGGACTTCAGCGGGGGGGCCTACAATGAGCAGTTCTTC; CDR3aa: CASSQDFSGGAYNEQFF
d_gene: TRBD1; len: 14; j_gene: TRBJ2-1; v_gene: TRBV7-9; abundance: few; CDR3nt: TGTGCCAGCAGCTTAGTGGGACAGGGAGATGAGCAGTTCTTC; CDR3aa: CASSLVGQGDEQFF
d_gene: .; len: 15; j_gene: TRBJ1-5; v_gene: TRBV5-1; abundance: few; CDR3nt: TGCGCCAGCAGCTTATCGGGGATTAGCAATCAGCCCCAGCATTTT; CDR3aa: CASSLSGISNQPQHF
d_gene: .; len: 14; j_gene: TRBJ2-7; v_gene: TRBV7-2; abundance: many; CDR3nt: TGTGCCAGCAGCCCATCCGGGACGGTCTACGAGCAGTACTTC; CDR3aa: CASSPSGTVYEQYF
d_gene: TRBD1; len: 15; j_gene: TRBJ1-2; v_gene: TRBV18; abundance: many; CDR3nt: TGTGCCAGCTCACCAGGGTCCGGGACAGGAAGAGGCTACACCTTC; CDR3aa: CASSPGSGTGRGYTF
d_gene: .; len: 15; j_gene: TRBJ2-2; v_gene: TRBV4-3; abundance: many; CDR3nt: TGCGCCAGCAGGAGAGACAGGTCGAACACCGGGGAGCTGTTTTTT; CDR3aa: CASRRDRSNTGELFF
d_gene: TRBD1; len: 16; j_gene: TRBJ1-5; v_gene: TRBV24-1; abundance: many; CDR3nt: TGTGCCACCAGTGGGTGGGCAGGGGGCAGCAATCAGCCCCAGCATTTT; CDR3aa: CATSGWAGGSNQPQHF
d_gene: TRBD2; len: 17; j_gene: TRBJ2-5; v_gene: TRBV5-1; abundance: many; CDR3nt: TGCGCCAGCAGCTTGGCACTAGCGGGTGCCCCTGGGGAGACCCAGTACTTC; CDR3aa: CASSLALAGAPGETQYF
d_gene: TRBD2; len: 15; j_gene: TRBJ2-1; v_gene: TRBV5-1; abundance: many; CDR3nt: TGCGCCAGCACCTACGGGACTAGCGATTACAATGAGCAGTTCTTC; CDR3aa: CASTYGTSDYNEQFF
d_gene: .; len: 16; j_gene: TRBJ2-2; v_gene: TRBV5-1; abundance: many; CDR3nt: TGCGCCAGCAGCCCCCTAAGGGGGGAGAACACCGGGGAGCTGTTTTTT; CDR3aa: CASSPLRGENTGELFF
d_gene: TRBD1; len: 14; j_gene: TRBJ1-2; v_gene: TRBV18; abundance: many; CDR3nt: TGTGCCAGCTCACAGACAGGGCAGAACTATGGCTACACCTTC; CDR3aa: CASSQTGQNYGYTF
d_gene: .; len: 15; j_gene: TRBJ2-2; v_gene: TRBV20-1; abundance: .; CDR3nt: TGCAGTGCTAGAGAATTCGGGGTAGGGACCGGGGAGCTGTTTTTT; CDR3aa: CSAREFGVGTGELFF
d_gene: .; len: 15; j_gene: TRBJ1-3; v_gene: TRBV29-1; abundance: many; CDR3nt: TGCAGCGTGTCCGCAAAACAGGGTCCTGGAAACACCATATATTTT; CDR3aa: CSVSAKQGPGNTIYF
d_gene: TRBD1; len: 15; j_gene: TRBJ1-4; v_gene: TRBV7-9; abundance: .; CDR3nt: TGTGCCAGCAGCCACTTCGGGACAGGGGCTGAAAAACTGTTTTTT; CDR3aa: CASSHFGTGAEKLFF
d_gene: .; len: 14; j_gene: TRBJ1-4; v_gene: TRBV5-8; abundance: many; CDR3nt: TGTGCCAGCAGCTTGCGGCCGCCGAATGAAAAACTGTTTTTT; CDR3aa: CASSLRPPNEKLFF
d_gene: .; len: 15; j_gene: TRBJ2-3; v_gene: TRBV7-8; abundance: many; CDR3nt: TGTGCCAGCAGGGGAATGACCCCTAGCACAGATACGCAGTATTTT; CDR3aa: CASRGMTPSTDTQYF
d_gene: TRBD2; len: 15; j_gene: TRBJ2-1; v_gene: TRBV20-1; abundance: few; CDR3nt: TGCAGTGCCATTTGTGTAGCGGGACCGTACAATGAGCAGTTCTTC; CDR3aa: CSAICVAGPYNEQFF
d_gene: .; len: 13; j_gene: TRBJ2-5; v_gene: TRBV27; abundance: many; CDR3nt: TGTGCCAGCAGTGCCCACTGGCGAGAGACCCAGTACTTC; CDR3aa: CASSAHWRETQYF
d_gene: TRBD2; len: 18; j_gene: TRBJ2-3; v_gene: TRBV7-2; abundance: many; CDR3nt: TGTGCCAGCAGCTTAGCGCCGGGTGTAGCGGGAGAAACAGATACGCAGTATTTT; CDR3aa: CASSLAPGVAGETDTQYF
d_gene: TRBD1; len: 15; j_gene: TRBJ1-1; v_gene: TRBV5-1; abundance: .; CDR3nt: TGCGCCAGCAGCTTACGGATGACAGGGGCCACTGAAGCTTTCTTT; CDR3aa: CASSLRMTGATEAFF
d_gene: .; len: 15; j_gene: TRBJ2-2; v_gene: TRBV20-1; abundance: .; CDR3nt: TGCAGTCCCCCAGCGGCAGGCATAAACACCGGGGAGCTGTTTTTT; CDR3aa: CSPPAAGINTGELFF
d_gene: .; len: 14; j_gene: TRBJ1-5; v_gene: TRBV10-3; abundance: few; CDR3nt: TGTGCCATCAGTGAGTCAGGGACCGCAAAGCCCCAGCATTTT; CDR3aa: CAISESGTAKPQHF
d_gene: TRBD1; len: 15; j_gene: TRBJ2-5; v_gene: TRBV7-9; abundance: many; CDR3nt: TGTGCCAGCAGCTTAGCGCGGGACAGGCGAGAGACCCAGTACTTC; CDR3aa: CASSLARDRRETQYF
d_gene: .; len: 16; j_gene: TRBJ2-1; v_gene: TRBV7-3; abundance: .; CDR3nt: TGTGCCAGCAGCTTAACGAAGGGAGTGCGGCGGAATGAGCAGTTCTTC; CDR3aa: CASSLTKGVRRNEQFF